The present entry profiles one TCR beta chain with its context. This clonotype showed up just a few times. The clone's antigen remains unknown. No much larger clone is present one base from it, and per-base qualities are unavailable. PBMCs were isolated by Ficoll-Paque density gradient centrifugation. These data are taken from a study of T-cell memory formation after mild COVID-19 (dated by TCRdb to the early 2020s). Regarding the complete study: Most TCR sequence clusters were specific to one of the two donors. The cohort was made up of two young adult volunteers, one female and one male, who were previously healthy. In a couple of donors, T-cell clones that expanded and contracted after mild COVID-19 were followed by sequencing TCRalpha and TCRbeta repertoires longitudinally. Summary of the overall study and its limitations: Contracting CD4+ clones appeared mostly in the CM and EM memory subsets, whereas CD8+ clones were enriched in EMRA. Clones contracting from day 15 to 85 had balanced CD4/CD8 phenotypes, while a second wave expanding from day 15 to 37 was biased towards CD4+. Whether the second-wave clones peaking on day 37 were SARS-CoV-2 specific was not confirmed. Only a couple of mild cases were covered in the study, and larger cohorts including severe cases with pre-infection samples were considered necessary. Some responding clones were detected in pre-infection memory, suggesting pre-existing cross-reactive memory T cells joined the SARS-CoV-2 response.

Trimming costs V 6 bases and J 1 base, and their ends lie 19 bases apart. Its CDR3 holds 16 amino acids, cysteine through phenylalanine. The kept DNA is CDR3 alone, 48 bases in frame from the first base. Reading the germline V gene (reference sequence) gives CDR1 DFQATT and CDR2 SNEGSKA. These reads were obtained on an Illumina NovaSeq 6000. TCRalpha and TCRbeta cDNA libraries were built by 5'RACE with constant-segment primers, adding sample barcodes and unique molecular identifiers. Trizol reagent was used to extract RNA from every sample. Libraries were amplified in two PCR steps, with a second sample barcode and Illumina TruSeq adapters added in the second step. Sequencing of the libraries was done on an Illumina NovaSeq, producing 2 x 150 bp paired-end reads. As for the authors' bioinformatics: With migec v1.2.7, reads were demultiplexed and then collapsed into UMI-guided consensus sequences. Using mixcr v2.1.11, UMI consensuses were aligned to TRA and TRB V and J templates and then assembled into clonotypes. Expanded or contracted clonotypes were those called significant by both edgeR and NoisET, with noise models trained on biological replicates. For edgeR calls, the thresholds were a false discovery rate-adjusted p below 0.01 and a log2 fold-change of 1. As an exploratory analysis of dynamics, max-normalized trajectories of the 1000 most abundant clonotypes were examined with PCA combined with hierarchical clustering. The CD4 or CD8 phenotype of responding clones was assigned using the separately sequenced CD4+ and CD8+ repertoires. Using fastp trimming at Q25 and MiXCR clonotype assembly, TCRdb reanalyzed the public sequencing data and kept in-frame beta chains. When rows share a CDR3 protein, they turn into one entry using the most common DNA and genes. TCRdb's processing, not the authors', yielded these V and J calls. The sample table records 250,000 to 350,000 distinct CDR3 sequences; 19% of these occur just once. The ten largest clonotypes hold more than 20% of the sample.

The TCR comes from a young man who had mild COVID-19 (a few samples of this study predate the infection). The sample titles of this study are shuffled in the database, so cell type and time point are left out; the donor was told from shared clones. Sequencing used PBMCs or a T cell subset sorted from them (not recorded which). The rearrangement joined TRBV20-1 to TRBJ2-1; a tentative D match to TRBD1 spans 5 bases. The bases are TGCAGTGCCTTCTCCAGGGAAGGTTCTTCCTACAATGAGCAGTTCTTC. The resulting protein is CSAFSREGSSYNEQFF.